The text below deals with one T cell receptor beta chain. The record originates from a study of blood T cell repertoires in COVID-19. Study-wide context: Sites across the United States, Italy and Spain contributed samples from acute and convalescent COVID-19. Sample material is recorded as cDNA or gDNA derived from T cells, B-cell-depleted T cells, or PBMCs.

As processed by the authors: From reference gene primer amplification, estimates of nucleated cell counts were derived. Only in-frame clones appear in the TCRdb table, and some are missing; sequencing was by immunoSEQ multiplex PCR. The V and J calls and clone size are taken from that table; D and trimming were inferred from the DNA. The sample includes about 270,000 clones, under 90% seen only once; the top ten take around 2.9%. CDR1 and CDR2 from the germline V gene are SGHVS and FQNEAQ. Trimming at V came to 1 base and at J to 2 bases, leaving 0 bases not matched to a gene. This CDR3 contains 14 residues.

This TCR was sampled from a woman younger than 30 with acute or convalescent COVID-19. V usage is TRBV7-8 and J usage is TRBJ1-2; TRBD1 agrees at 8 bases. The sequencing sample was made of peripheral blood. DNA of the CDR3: TGTGCCAGCAGCTTAGGGGACAGGAACTATGGCTACACCTTC. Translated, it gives CASSLGDRNYGYTF.